Reported below is one TCR beta chain. These data belong to a study of blood T cell repertoires in COVID-19. Looking at the study overall: COVID-19 samples from acute and convalescent phases originated in the United States, Italy and Spain. The cDNA or gDNA used as material had been derived from T cells, B-cell-depleted T cells, or PBMCs.

In the original processing: By means of reference gene primer amplification, nucleated cell counts were estimated. Produced via immunoSEQ multiplex PCR; TCRdb's table is partial and in-frame only. The DNA gave D and trimming, while V, J and clone size come from that table. This table has roughly 180,000 clones, around 85% appearing once. The V gene's germline CDR1 is SGHRS and CDR2 YFSETQ. The CDR3 runs to 12 residues. V lost 2 bases, J lost 11 bases, and 13 bases lay in between. This clonotype originated in a woman aged 55-75 years with acute or convalescent COVID-19. Sequenced sample: peripheral blood. V gene TRBV5-1 combines with J gene TRBJ1-1, with D uncertain. The CDR3 coding sequence is TGCGCCAGCAGCTTAAGGGAGGGCTCGGCTTTCTTT. Translation gives CASSLREGSAFF. Together with reference TRBV5-1 and TRBJ1-1, the CDR3 gives the full variable domain: KAGVTQTPRYLIKTRGQQVTLSCSPISGHRSVSWYQQTPGQGLQFLFEYFSETQRNKGNFPGRFSGRQFSNSRSEMNVSTLELGDSALYLCASSLREGSAFFGQGTRLTVV.